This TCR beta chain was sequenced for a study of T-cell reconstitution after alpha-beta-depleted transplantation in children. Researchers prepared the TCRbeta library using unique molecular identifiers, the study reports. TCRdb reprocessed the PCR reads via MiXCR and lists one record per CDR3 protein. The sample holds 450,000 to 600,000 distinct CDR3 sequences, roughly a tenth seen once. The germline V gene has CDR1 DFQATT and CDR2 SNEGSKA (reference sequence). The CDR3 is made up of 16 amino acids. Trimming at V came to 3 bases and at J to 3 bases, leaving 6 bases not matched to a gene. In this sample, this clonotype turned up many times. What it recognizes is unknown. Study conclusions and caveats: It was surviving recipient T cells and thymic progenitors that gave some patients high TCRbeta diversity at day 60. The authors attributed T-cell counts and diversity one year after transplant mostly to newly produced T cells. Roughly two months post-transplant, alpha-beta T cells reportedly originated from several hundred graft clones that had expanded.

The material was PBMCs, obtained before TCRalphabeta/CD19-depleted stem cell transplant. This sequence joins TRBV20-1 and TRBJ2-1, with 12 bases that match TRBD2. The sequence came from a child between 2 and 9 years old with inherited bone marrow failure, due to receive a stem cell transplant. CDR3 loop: CSARTSGSRLYNEQFF. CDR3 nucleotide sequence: TGCAGTGCTAGGACTAGCGGGAGTCGGCTCTACAATGAGCAGTTCTTC.